These 13 T cell receptor beta chains were all obtained from the same sample, sequenced in a study of type 1 regulatory T cells. TCRdb fed the reads into MiXCR, producing one record per CDR3 protein. The sample lists about 68,000 distinct CDR3 sequences; around 57% were seen once. Their cognate antigens are unknown. Sequencing was done on a sample of cultured T cells, either the whole culture or a sorted T cell fraction (not recorded which). Subset noted: Tr1-enriched cell product generated in vitro against host alloantigens. The receptors here all came from a human donor in good health.

The CDR3: CATSRAAKKYEQYF. As DNA, the CDR3 is TGTGCCACCAGCAGAGCTGCCAAAAAATACGAGCAGTACTTC. This rearrangement joins TRBV15 to TRBJ2-7; no definite D call. V lost 1 base and J 4 bases, leaving 11 bases between the germline ends. Germline V gene data show CDR1 as LNHNV and CDR2 as YYDKDF (reference sequence). The CDR3 is made up of 14 amino acids.

This chain links TRBV18 with TRBJ2-3; D may be TRBD2 (5 bases). Between the trimmed V and J ends, which lost 5 bases and 0 bases, there was a span of 18 bases. The CDR3 extends over 17 amino acids. Germline CDR1 KGHSH, CDR2 LQKENI. The CDR3 coding sequence is TGTGCCAGCTCATCTAGCCGAGGAGCCATAAGCACAGATACGCAGTATTTT. This translates into CASSSSRGAISTDTQYF. Together with reference TRBV18 and TRBJ2-3, the CDR3 gives the full variable domain: NAGVMQNPRHLVRRRGQEARLRCSPMKGHSHVYWYRQLPEEGLKFMVYLQKENIIDESGMPKERFSAEFPKEGPSILRIQQVVRGDSAAYFCASSSSRGAISTDTQYFGPGTRLTVL.

This clonotype was recorded a few times. This chain connects TRBV11-2 to TRBJ2-1; D might be TRBD2 (6 bases). The CDR3 extends over 15 amino acids. CDR1 is SGHAT and CDR2 is FQNNGV in the germline V gene. Between the trimmed V and J ends, which lost 1 base and 5 bases, there was a span of 12 bases. CDR3 in amino acids: CASSLGPSEDNEQFF. The CDR3 DNA reads TGTGCCAGCAGCTTAGGCCCTAGCGAAGACAATGAGCAGTTCTTC.

The rearrangement links TRBV6-2 or TRBV6-3 to TRBJ2-1, with TRBD2 matching 10 bases. The CDR3 has 16 amino acids. The V gene's germline CDR1 is MNHEY and CDR2 SVGEGT. The ends lost 5 bases at V and 3 bases at J; junction bases unmatched: 7. In DNA, the CDR3 is TGTGCCAGCAGTGCCCTAGCGGGAGTGGTCTACAATGAGCAGTTCTTC. Translated, it gives CASSALAGVVYNEQFF.

The chain joins TRBV5-4 to TRBJ2-3; the D is unclear. The length of the CDR3 is 14 residues. Trimming took 0 bases from V and 8 from J, leaving 13 bases between them. Germline V gives CDR1 SGHNT, CDR2 YYREEE (reference sequence). Here the CDR3 DNA reads TGTGCCAGCAGCTTGGCCGAAACCGCCGGTACGCAGTATTTT. Its protein product is CASSLAETAGTQYF.

The count of this clonotype is one. This chain connects TRBV5-1 to TRBJ2-5, with 13 bases fitting TRBD2. The germline gives CDR1 SGHRS, CDR2 YFSETQ. The CDR3 has 15 amino acids. V dropped 4 bases and J dropped 2; count of bases not matched to a gene: 2. CDR3 nucleotide sequence: TGCGCCAGCAGCCCGGGACTAGCGGGGCAAGAGACCCAGTACTTC. This codes for CASSPGLAGQETQYF.

This clonotype was picked up a small number of times. The rearrangement links TRBV5-1 to TRBJ2-7, with a tentative D call TRBD2 (5 bases). Trimming pared 4 bases from V and 1 base from J, leaving 6 bases between. The CDR3 has 12 residues. CDR1 and CDR2 from the germline V gene are SGHRS and YFSETQ. CDR3 DNA: TGCGCCAGCAGCCGGGATTCCTACGAGCAGTACTTC. This gives the protein CASSRDSYEQYF.

This clonotype occurred a few times. V is TRBV4-3 and J is TRBJ1-5; no firm D call. The V gene lost 0 bases and the J gene lost 2 bases, with 8 bases spanning the gap. The CDR3 sequence is 15 residues long. Germline-derived CDR1 and CDR2 are LGHNA and YSLEER. This CDR3 reads CASSQEAGGNQPQHF. Here the CDR3 DNA reads TGCGCCAGCAGCCAAGAGGCTGGGGGCAATCAGCCCCAGCATTTT.

The genes are TRBV4-1 and TRBJ2-2, with 9 bases aligning to TRBD2. Germline V gene sequence: CDR1 MGHRA, CDR2 YSYEKL. The CDR3 is made up of 18 amino acids. The V gene end was trimmed by 4 bases and the J gene end by 0 bases; junction bases not matched to a gene: 9. CDR3 in amino acids: CASSPRVAGATNTGELFF. The DNA for the CDR3 is TGCGCCAGCAGCCCCCGGGTAGCGGGAGCCACGAACACCGGGGAGCTGTTTTTT.

This clonotype has more than one count but fewer than ten. The chain uses TRBV4-1 and TRBJ2-1; the D is unclear. Germline V gives CDR1 MGHRA, CDR2 YSYEKL. The V gene lost 0 bases and the J gene lost 0 bases, with 12 bases spanning the gap. The CDR3 totals 17 residues. The CDR3 sequence: CASSQDPSTSSYNEQFF. The CDR3 DNA is TGCGCCAGCAGCCAAGATCCGAGCACGAGCTCCTACAATGAGCAGTTCTTC.

The gene calls are TRBV29-1 and TRBJ2-1; tentatively, D is TRBD1 or TRBD2 (5 bases each). The CDR3 covers 12 residues. Per the germline V gene, CDR1 is SQVTM and CDR2 is ANQGSEA. V dropped 3 bases and J dropped 7 bases, with 10 bases sitting between them. CDR3 DNA sequence: TGCAGCGTTGATTGGGACCGAAATGAGCAGTTCTTC. Its protein product is CSVDWDRNEQFF.

The chain couples TRBV4-1 to TRBJ1-6; 8 bases align to TRBD1. The V gene's germline CDR1 is MGHRA and CDR2 YSYEKL. The CDR3 sequence is 15 residues long. The V segment lost 1 base and the J segment 7 bases; nucleotides outside the gene matches: 3. The CDR3 DNA reads TGCGCCAGCAGCCAAGCGGACAGGGAAAATTCACCCCTCCACTTT. Translation: CASSQADRENSPLHF.

The chain employs TRBV4-3 and TRBJ1-4; 7 bases line up with TRBD1. V shed 1 base, J shed 5 bases, and the junction held 10 bases outside the gene matches. The V gene's germline CDR1 is LGHNA and CDR2 YSLEER. The CDR3 loop spans 17 amino acids. CDR3 region: CASSQVGYGTANEKLFF. In DNA, the CDR3 is TGCGCCAGCAGCCAAGTGGGATACGGGACAGCGAATGAAAAACTGTTTTTT.